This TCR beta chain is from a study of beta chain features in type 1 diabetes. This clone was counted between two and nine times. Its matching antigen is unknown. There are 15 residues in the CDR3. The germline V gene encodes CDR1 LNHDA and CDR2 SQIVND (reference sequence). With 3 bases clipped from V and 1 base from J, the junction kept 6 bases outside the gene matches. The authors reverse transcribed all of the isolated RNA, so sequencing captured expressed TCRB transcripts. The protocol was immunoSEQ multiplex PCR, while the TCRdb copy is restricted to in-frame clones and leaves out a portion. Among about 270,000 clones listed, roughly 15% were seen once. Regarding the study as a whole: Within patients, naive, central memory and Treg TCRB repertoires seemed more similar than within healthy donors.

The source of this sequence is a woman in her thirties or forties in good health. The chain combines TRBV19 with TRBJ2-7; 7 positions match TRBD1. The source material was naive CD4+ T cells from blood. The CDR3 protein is CASSIRDSGSYEQYF. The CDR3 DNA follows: TGTGCCAGTAGTATCCGGGACAGCGGTTCCTACGAGCAGTACTTC.